Included here is one T cell receptor (beta chain) sequence, with context. What it binds is unknown. Germline V gene lookup returns CDR1 LNHDA and CDR2 SQIVND (reference sequence). The CDR3 contains 16 residues. V lost 9 bases and J 0 bases, leaving 18 bases between the germline ends. This table comes from immunoSEQ multiplex PCR, and its TCRdb copy is limited to in-frame clones, with some not included. The table lists fewer than 85,000 clones, approximately 86% of them singletons. This record comes from a study of OX40 agonist ivuxolimab in advanced cancers. Overall study: The dose-escalation cohort was over 65% male, with a mean age of around 60 years, ranging roughly 23 to 85. General observations from the study: Certain nonresponders likewise exhibited a low normalized T-cell clonal expansion. Averaging showed that CD8+ T cells had more expanded clones than CD4+ did.

The chain carries TRBV19 and TRBJ2-1; D tentatively reads TRBD1 or TRBD2 (6 bases each). The sample was CD4+ or CD8+ T cells sorted from blood, taken in a trial of the OX40 agonist ivuxolimab. The sequence came from an adult with an advanced solid tumor such as melanoma, head and neck, liver or kidney cancer. CDR3 nucleotides: TGTGCCAGCCGAAGGAGGGGGGCGAGCTCCTACAATGAGCAGTTCTTC. This translates into CASRRRGASSYNEQFF.